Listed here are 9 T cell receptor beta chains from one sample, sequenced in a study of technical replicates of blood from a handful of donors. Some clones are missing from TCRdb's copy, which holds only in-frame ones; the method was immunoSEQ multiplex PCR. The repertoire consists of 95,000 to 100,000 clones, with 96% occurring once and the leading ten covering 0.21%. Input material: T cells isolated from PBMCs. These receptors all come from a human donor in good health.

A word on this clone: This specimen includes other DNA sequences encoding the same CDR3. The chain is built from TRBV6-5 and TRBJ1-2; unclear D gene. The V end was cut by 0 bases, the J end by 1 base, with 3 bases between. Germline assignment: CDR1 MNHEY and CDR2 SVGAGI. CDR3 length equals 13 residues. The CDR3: CASSYSSNYGYTF. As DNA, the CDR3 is TGTGCCAGCAGTTACTCGAGTAACTATGGCTACACCTTC.

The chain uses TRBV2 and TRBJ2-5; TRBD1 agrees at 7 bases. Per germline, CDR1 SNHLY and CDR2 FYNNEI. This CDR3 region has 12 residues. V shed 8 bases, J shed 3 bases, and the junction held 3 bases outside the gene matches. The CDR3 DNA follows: TGTGCCAGCGGACAGGTGGAAGAGACCCAGTACTTC. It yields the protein CASGQVEETQYF.

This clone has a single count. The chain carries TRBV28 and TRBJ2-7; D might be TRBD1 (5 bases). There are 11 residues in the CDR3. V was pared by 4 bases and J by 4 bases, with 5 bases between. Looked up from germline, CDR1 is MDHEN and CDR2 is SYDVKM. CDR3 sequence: CASSSGYEQYF. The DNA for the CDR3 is TGTGCCAGCAGTTCAGGGTACGAGCAGTACTTC.

For the CDR3, the DNA is TGTGCCAGCAGTTCCGGGACAGGGGAGACCGGGGAGCTGTTTTTT. It codes for CASSSGTGETGELFF. The rearrangement links TRBV5-4 to TRBJ2-2; 10 bases are a match to TRBD1. The V segment lost 5 bases and the J segment 5 bases; nucleotides outside the gene matches: 6. Germline V gene data show CDR1 as SGHNT and CDR2 as YYREEE (reference sequence). This CDR3 region has 15 residues.

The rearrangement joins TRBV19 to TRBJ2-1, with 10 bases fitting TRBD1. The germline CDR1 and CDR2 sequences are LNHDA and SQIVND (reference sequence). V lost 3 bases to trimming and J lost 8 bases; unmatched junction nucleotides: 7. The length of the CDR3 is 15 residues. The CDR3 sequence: CASSMTGGRMDEQFF. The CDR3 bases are TGTGCCAGTAGTATGACAGGGGGCCGCATGGATGAGCAGTTCTTC.

CDR3 loop: CASSQTGGRAGELFF. CDR3 coding DNA: TGCGCCAGCAGCCAGACGGGGGGGCGGGCCGGGGAGCTGTTTTTT. The chain has TRBV4-1 and TRBJ2-2; the match to TRBD2 covers 8 bases. The length of the CDR3 is 15 residues. After removal of 3 bases from V and 6 bases from J, the junction contained 6 bases not matched to a gene. The germline V gene encodes CDR1 MGHRA and CDR2 YSYEKL.

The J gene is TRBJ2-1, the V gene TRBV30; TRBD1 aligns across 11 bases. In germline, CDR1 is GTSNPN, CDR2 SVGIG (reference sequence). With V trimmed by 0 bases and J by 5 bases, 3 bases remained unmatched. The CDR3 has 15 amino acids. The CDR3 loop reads CAWSVGQGDNNEQFF. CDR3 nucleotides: TGTGCCTGGAGTGTGGGACAGGGGGACAACAATGAGCAGTTCTTC. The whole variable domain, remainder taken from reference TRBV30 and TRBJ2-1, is SQTIHQWPATLVQPVGSPLSLECTVEGTSNPNLYWYRQAAGRGLQLLFYSVGIGQISSEVPQNLSASRPQDRQFILSSKKLLLSDSGFYLCAWSVGQGDNNEQFFGPGTRLTVL.

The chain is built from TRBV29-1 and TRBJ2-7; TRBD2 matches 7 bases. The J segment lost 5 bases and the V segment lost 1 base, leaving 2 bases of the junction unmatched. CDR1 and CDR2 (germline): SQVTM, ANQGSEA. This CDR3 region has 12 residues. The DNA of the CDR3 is TGCAGCGTTGAAGGGACTAGTGACGAGCAGTACTTC. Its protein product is CSVEGTSDEQYF.

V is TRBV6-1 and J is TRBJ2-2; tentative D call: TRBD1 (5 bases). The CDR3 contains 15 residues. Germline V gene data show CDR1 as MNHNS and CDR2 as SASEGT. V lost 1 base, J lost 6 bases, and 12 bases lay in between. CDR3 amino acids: CASSEEAGWAGELFF. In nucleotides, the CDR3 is TGTGCCAGCAGTGAAGAGGCAGGGTGGGCCGGGGAGCTGTTTTTT.